This TCR beta chain was found in a study of blood T cell repertoires in COVID-19. Study in general: The study drew acute and convalescent COVID-19 samples from the United States, Italy and Spain.

Source study methods: Amplification of reference gene primers provided the estimated nucleated cell counts. The protocol was immunoSEQ multiplex PCR, while the TCRdb copy is restricted to in-frame clones and leaves out a portion. D and trimming were read from the DNA, whereas the V and J calls and clone size are those reported in that table. The sample contains some 45,000 clones, roughly 84% of which appear only once. The V gene lost 4 bases and the J gene lost 9 bases, with 16 bases spanning the gap. The CDR3 consists of 15 residues. Germline V gene data show CDR1 as MNHEY and CDR2 as SVGAGI. The chain recombines TRBV6-5 with TRBJ1-6; no firm D call. The TCR originated in an elderly woman with acute or convalescent COVID-19. The sequenced material came from peripheral blood. The CDR3, as DNA: TGTGCCAGCAGTTTAGGCCTACGTGGAGGTTCACCCCTCCACTTT. It is translated as CASSLGLRGGSPLHF.